The 13 T cell receptor beta chains below all came from one sample that was sequenced in a study of shared clonotypes between healthy human individuals. Generated by immunoSEQ multiplex PCR, the TCRdb table keeps only in-frame clones and is missing some. The repertoire holds about 2.1 million clones, 93% seen once, with over 1.5% in the top ten. Selected positively for CCR7 and CD45RO-negative, naive CD8 cells excluded terminally differentiated effector memory CD45RA+ cells. Sequencing used naive CD8+ T cells from PBMCs. The receptors were gathered from a man between 18 and 29 years old in good health. Some clones in this sample may be carry-over from other donors' samples.

This chain links TRBV10-3 with TRBJ2-2; D not resolved. The CDR3 runs to 13 residues. Trimming shortened V by 3 bases and J by 6 bases, and 8 bases separated the two germline ends. Germline loops: CDR1 ENHRY, CDR2 SYGVKD. CDR3 sequence: CAISERVAGELFF. In DNA form, the CDR3 reads TGTGCCATCAGTGAACGAGTCGCCGGGGAGCTGTTTTTT.

This chain joins TRBV6-6 and TRBJ2-7, with D possibly TRBD1 on 6 matching bases. In germline, CDR1 is MNHNY, CDR2 SVGAGI (reference sequence). The CDR3 is 13 amino acids. The V and J ends lost 1 base and 5 bases respectively, with 9 bases between them. CDR3 region: CASSYWGLDEQYF. The CDR3 bases are TGTGCCAGCAGTTACTGGGGGCTCGACGAGCAGTACTTC.

The chain carries TRBV20-1 and TRBJ2-7; unclear D gene. Germline CDR1 and CDR2: DFQATT and SNEGSKA (reference sequence). V shed 6 bases and J shed 3 bases, with 9 bases lying between them. The CDR3 contains 11 residues. The CDR3 coding sequence is TGCAGTGCCGCGAAAAGCTACGAGCAGTACTTC. It codes for CSAAKSYEQYF.

This sequence joins TRBV5-4 and TRBJ2-1; no clear D. The CDR3 is 15 residues long. Germline-derived CDR1 and CDR2 are SGHNT and YYREEE (reference sequence). Deletions cut 4 bases from V and 3 bases from J, with 14 bases between. Here the CDR3 reads CASSPTVGRYNEQFF. The CDR3, as DNA: TGTGCCAGCAGCCCAACGGTAGGCCGCTACAATGAGCAGTTCTTC.

CDR3 DNA: TGTGCCAGCAGTTTAGGGCAGGCCAGGCAAGAGACCCAGTACTTC. Translating it yields CASSLGQARQETQYF. The chain links TRBV27 to TRBJ2-5, with D hard to call. Per germline, CDR1 MNHEY and CDR2 SMNVEV (reference sequence). The CDR3 has 15 residues. Trimming removed 2 bases at V and 2 bases at J, with 12 bases between.

The V gene is TRBV27, the J gene TRBJ2-1; 11 bases line up with TRBD2. The length of the CDR3 is 17 residues. Germline values: CDR1 MNHEY, CDR2 SMNVEV (reference sequence). With V trimmed by 3 bases and J by 8 bases, 12 bases remained unmatched. CDR3 DNA sequence: TGTGCCAGCAGTTTGCTCCTTATAGCGGGAGGGCCGCATGAGCAGTTCTTC. This sequence encodes CASSLLLIAGGPHEQFF.

The gene calls are TRBV27 and TRBJ2-3; TRBD2 agrees at 14 bases. Germline V gene sequence: CDR1 MNHEY, CDR2 SMNVEV (reference sequence). The junction had 10 bases not matched to a gene; V was cut back by 5 bases and J by 6 bases. The CDR3 covers 17 residues. CDR3 nucleotides: TGTGCCAGCAGTCACCCGGGACTAGCGGGAGTTTGGGATACGCAGTATTTT. The encoded protein is CASSHPGLAGVWDTQYF.

The chain has TRBV7-9 and TRBJ2-1, with TRBD2 matching 14 bases. The CDR3 spans 16 residues. The germline V gene encodes CDR1 SEHNR and CDR2 FQNEAQ (reference sequence). The trim removed 7 bases at V and 8 bases at J, leaving 10 bases unmatched. CDR3 DNA sequence: TGTGCCAGCATCACCCGGGGACTAGCGGGAGAGGATGAGCAGTTCTTC. Its translation: CASITRGLAGEDEQFF.

V usage is TRBV27 and J usage is TRBJ1-5; TRBD1 might be the D (6 bases). This CDR3 comprises 15 residues. V was clipped by 5 bases and J by 4 bases, with 15 bases between them. CDR1 and CDR2 (germline): MNHEY, SMNVEV (reference sequence). CDR3 loop: CASSGRGQENQPQHF. The CDR3 DNA reads as TGTGCCAGCAGTGGAAGGGGACAAGAGAATCAGCCCCAGCATTTT.

V is TRBV28 and J is TRBJ1-6; 10 nucleotides match TRBD1. The CDR3 is made up of 14 amino acids. With 3 bases clipped from V and 7 bases from J, the junction kept 0 bases outside the gene matches. Germline values: CDR1 MDHEN, CDR2 SYDVKM. CDR3 sequence reads: CASSLGQGNSPLHF. The DNA of the CDR3 is TGTGCCAGCAGTTTGGGACAGGGGAATTCACCCCTCCACTTT.

This clone was seen only once. The chain uses TRBV7-9 and TRBJ2-1, with a possible D match to TRBD2 (6 bases). This CDR3 has 15 amino acids. Per germline, CDR1 SEHNR and CDR2 FQNEAQ (reference sequence). V gave up 2 bases and J gave up 3 bases, with 11 bases separating them. CDR3 loop: CASSLSRGNYNEQFF. CDR3 sequence (DNA): TGTGCCAGCAGCTTATCACGCGGGAACTACAATGAGCAGTTCTTC.

V and J are TRBV4-1 and TRBJ1-1, with 7 nucleotides matching TRBD1. The CDR3 is made up of 19 amino acids. The germline gives CDR1 MGHRA, CDR2 YSYEKL. V gave up 1 base and J gave up 0 bases; unmatched junction bases: 14. DNA of the CDR3: TGCGCCAGCAGCCAAGCTCTAGGGACAGCACTCTCCATGAACACTGAAGCTTTCTTT. This codes for CASSQALGTALSMNTEAFF.

This chain joins TRBV6-1 and TRBJ2-7; TRBD2 is a possible D gene (5 bases). Germline CDR1 is MNHNS and CDR2 is SASEGT. This CDR3 region has 14 residues. V lost 4 bases and J lost 0, with 10 bases in between. The DNA of the CDR3 is TGTGCCAGCAGTGGGTGGGAGAGCTCCTACGAGCAGTACTTC. The encoded protein is CASSGWESSYEQYF.